What follows describes a single T cell receptor beta chain. Patients in Seattle were enrolled during active infection, then followed longitudinally. This entry is derived from a study of blood T cell repertoires in COVID-19. Study-wide background: Italy, Spain and the United States were the sources of the convalescent and acute COVID-19 samples. T cells, B-cell-depleted T cells, or PBMCs provided the cDNA or gDNA that served as material.

As handled by the study authors: Amplification with reference gene primers provided the estimates of nucleated cell counts. Sequencing used immunoSEQ multiplex PCR; TCRdb keeps in-frame clones, though not all of them. Clonal size and the V and J genes are those of that table, whereas D and trimming came from the DNA. The sample includes some 160,000 clones, approximately 90% of them seen just once. CDR3 length equals 15 residues. Between the trimmed V and J ends, which lost 3 bases and 0 bases, there was a span of 11 bases. Germline values: CDR1 MDHEN, CDR2 SYDVKM. The V and J genes are TRBV28 and TRBJ1-1; D unclear. The TCR was taken from a young man with COVID-19, enrolled during active disease. Input material: peripheral blood. The DNA for the CDR3 is TGTGCCAGCAGTTTCCCAGGAGGTCTGAACACTGAAGCTTTCTTT. Translated: CASSFPGGLNTEAFF.